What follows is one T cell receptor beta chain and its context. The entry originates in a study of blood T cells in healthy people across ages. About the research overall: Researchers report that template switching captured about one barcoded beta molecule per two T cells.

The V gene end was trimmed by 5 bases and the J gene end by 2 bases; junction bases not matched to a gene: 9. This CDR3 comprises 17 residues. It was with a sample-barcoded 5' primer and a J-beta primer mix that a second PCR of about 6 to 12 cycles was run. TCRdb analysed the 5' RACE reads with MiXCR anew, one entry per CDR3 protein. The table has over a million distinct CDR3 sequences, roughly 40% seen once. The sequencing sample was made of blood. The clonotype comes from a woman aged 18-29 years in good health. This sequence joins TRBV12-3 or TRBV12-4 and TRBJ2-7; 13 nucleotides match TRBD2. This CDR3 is CASSHRTSGSTAYEQYF. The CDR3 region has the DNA TGTGCCAGCAGTCATCGGACTAGCGGGAGTACAGCCTACGAGCAGTACTTC.